Here is one T cell receptor (beta chain) with its context. Its target is unknown. The CDR3 contains 15 residues. Germline CDR1 and CDR2: SGHNT and YYREEE (reference sequence). J gave up 4 bases and V 2 bases, and 4 bases lay outside the gene matches. The sample comes from a study of shared clonotypes between healthy human individuals. Study-level background: Plates per donor: three CD4 naive, three CD4 memory, two CD8 naive, one CD8 memory.

Notes on the study in general: How much donors shared clonotypes was expected to be affected by sequencing depth. It was observed that approximately 5% of naive CD4 clonotypes were shared across a handful of donors.

At a deep level, the assay was run. The method was immunoSEQ multiplex PCR; TCRdb's version includes in-frame clones alone and lacks a portion of them. The table records 1 million to 1.2 million clones, approximately 80% of them present only once. The sequence came from a young man in good health. Some clones in this sample may be carry-over from other donors' samples. The chain carries TRBV5-4 and TRBJ2-3; 10 nucleotides align to TRBD2. The sample consisted of memory CD4+ T cells from PBMCs. Noted subset: CD45RA-negative fraction. The CDR3 sequence is CASSLLAGTSDTQYF. Written as DNA, the CDR3 is TGTGCCAGCAGCTTACTAGCGGGAACGTCAGATACGCAGTATTTT.